This is a list of T cell receptor beta chains from one sample in a study of CD8+ T cells in alopecia areata. Clones were sequenced by immunoSEQ multiplex PCR, and TCRdb holds only the in-frame ones, with some missing. The sample holds 160,000 or so clones; 65% to 75% are singletons and the top ten take approximately 10%. The specimen was CD8+ T cells sorted from blood, collected at week 0. The receptors derive from a human donor with alopecia areata. Each CDR3 is given with its conserved first and last residue. The D gene is left open where the match is weak. Only some rows state a clone size, as once, few, many or a class for expanded clones.

cdr3_nt: TGTGCCAGCAGCGTAGGAAACACGGGGCAGTTCTTC
cdr3_aa: CASSVGNTGQFF
j_call: TRBJ2-1
d_call: .
clone_size: few
v_call: TRBV9

cdr3_nt: TGTGCCAGCAGTGAATCCGGCTCTAGCACTGCCTCTTATGAGCAGTTCTTC
cdr3_aa: CASSESGSSTASYEQFF
j_call: TRBJ2-1
d_call: .
clone_size: few
v_call: TRBV25-1

cdr3_nt: TGTGCCAGCAGCGGGACTAGCGGGGGGCCCCAGTGGGATACGCAGTATTTT
cdr3_aa: CASSGTSGGPQWDTQYF
j_call: TRBJ2-3
d_call: TRBD2
clone_size: .
v_call: TRBV7-9

cdr3_nt: TGTGCCAGCAGCCAAGATAACGGTTTACGGGGGGATGGCTACACCTTC
cdr3_aa: CASSQDNGLRGDGYTF
j_call: TRBJ1-2
d_call: .
clone_size: .
v_call: TRBV4-2

cdr3_nt: TGTGCCAGCAGCTTCGGACAGGCGGACACTGAAGCTTTCTTT
cdr3_aa: CASSFGQADTEAFF
j_call: TRBJ1-1
d_call: TRBD1
clone_size: .
v_call: TRBV5-6

cdr3_nt: TGTGCCAGCAGCTTAAGAAGAGCAGAGACCCAGTACTTC
cdr3_aa: CASSLRRAETQYF
j_call: TRBJ2-5
d_call: .
clone_size: .
v_call: TRBV13

cdr3_nt: TGTGCCAGCAGACGATTAACAAGGGAAAAGGTGACCCAGTACTTC
cdr3_aa: CASRRLTREKVTQYF
j_call: TRBJ2-5
d_call: .
clone_size: .
v_call: TRBV6-5

cdr3_nt: TGCGCCAGCAGCCAAGAATTTGGGGGTTTCTCCTACGAGCAGTACTTC
cdr3_aa: CASSQEFGGFSYEQYF
j_call: TRBJ2-7
d_call: .
clone_size: .
v_call: TRBV4-1

cdr3_nt: TGCGCCAGCGGCACGGCTAACTATGGCTACACCTTC
cdr3_aa: CASGTANYGYTF
j_call: TRBJ1-2
d_call: .
clone_size: few
v_call: TRBV4-1

cdr3_nt: TGTGCCAGCGGCATAGGAGCGCTCTACGAGCAGTACTTC
cdr3_aa: CASGIGALYEQYF
j_call: TRBJ2-7
d_call: .
clone_size: .
v_call: TRBV7-8

cdr3_nt: TGTGCCAGCAGCGCGCTACAGAACACCGGGGAGCTGTTTTTT
cdr3_aa: CASSALQNTGELFF
j_call: TRBJ2-2
d_call: .
clone_size: few
v_call: TRBV9

cdr3_nt: TGTGCCAGCAGTCTCAAGCGGCTCGGTACTGAAGCTTTCTTT
cdr3_aa: CASSLKRLGTEAFF
j_call: TRBJ1-1
d_call: .
clone_size: .
v_call: TRBV13

cdr3_nt: TGCAGCGTTCTAGCCAAAAACATTCAGTACTTC
cdr3_aa: CSVLAKNIQYF
j_call: TRBJ2-4
d_call: .
clone_size: .
v_call: TRBV29-1

cdr3_nt: TGTGCCAGCAGCGCGGGCGGGGGGGGCACAGATACGCAGTATTTT
cdr3_aa: CASSAGGGGTDTQYF
j_call: TRBJ2-3
d_call: TRBD2
clone_size: .
v_call: TRBV9

cdr3_nt: TGTGCCAGCAGTGAGCCTAGCGGGGATGATGAGCAGTTCTTC
cdr3_aa: CASSEPSGDDEQFF
j_call: TRBJ2-1
d_call: TRBD2
clone_size: .
v_call: TRBV2

cdr3_nt: TGTGCCAGCAGCTTAGCGGAGGAGTCTAGCGGGGGGTCGACAGATACGCAGTATTTT
cdr3_aa: CASSLAEESSGGSTDTQYF
j_call: TRBJ2-3
d_call: TRBD2
clone_size: .
v_call: TRBV7-9

cdr3_nt: TGCAGCGTTGAAGATCTTGCAAGTTCGGGACAGGGGGCCAAAAACATTCAGTACTTC
cdr3_aa: CSVEDLASSGQGAKNIQYF
j_call: TRBJ2-4
d_call: TRBD1
clone_size: .
v_call: TRBV29-1

cdr3_nt: TGCGCCAGCAGCCAAGATTTAGGGACAGCATATGGCTACACCTTC
cdr3_aa: CASSQDLGTAYGYTF
j_call: TRBJ1-2
d_call: TRBD1
clone_size: .
v_call: TRBV4-1

cdr3_nt: TGTGCCAGCAGCGGACTAGCGGGGGACGAGCAGTACTTC
cdr3_aa: CASSGLAGDEQYF
j_call: TRBJ2-7
d_call: TRBD2
clone_size: few
v_call: TRBV6-6